The 23 T cell receptor beta chains below all came from one sample that was sequenced in a study of T cells in Graves' hyperthyroidism and ophthalmopathy. Researchers took RNA transcripts and amplified the TCR beta CDR3 regions from them. Primed by the HTBI set, a first-round RT-PCR was run on the TCR CDR3. TCRdb reanalysed the multiplex PCR reads using MiXCR and keeps one entry per CDR3 protein. The sample shows a few hundred thousand distinct CDR3 sequences, more than 12% of them seen only once. Sequenced sample: blood. The receptors were sampled from a woman in her thirties with Graves' ophthalmopathy.

This clonotype was counted ten times or more. This chain links TRBV11-2 with TRBJ2-3; D possibly uses TRBD1 or TRBD2 (5 bases each). V gave up 5 bases and J gave up 0 bases, with 15 bases separating them. This CDR3 contains 16 residues. Per germline, CDR1 SGHAT and CDR2 FQNNGV. CDR3 in amino acids: CASSAATRGSTDTQYF. CDR3 bases: TGTGCCAGCAGCGCAGCCACGAGGGGTAGCACAGATACGCAGTATTTT.

This clonotype was detected many times. The V and J genes are TRBV10-3 and TRBJ1-1, with D hard to call. This CDR3 contains 15 residues. Deletions cut 3 bases from V and 1 base from J, with 12 bases between. Germline-derived CDR1 and CDR2 are ENHRY and SYGVKD. The CDR3 is CAISDLRVKNTEAFF. Written as DNA, the CDR3 is TGTGCCATCAGTGACTTACGTGTAAAGAACACTGAAGCTTTCTTT.

Ten or more counts support this clonotype. The chain has TRBV6-5 and TRBJ1-4; a possible D gene is TRBD1 (6 bases). Trimming shortened V by 5 bases and J by 5 bases, and 15 bases separated the two germline ends. The CDR3 sequence is 15 residues long. CDR1 is MNHEY, CDR2 SVGAGI, per germline. For the CDR3, the DNA is TGTGCCAGCAGTAACAGACAGGAGCTAAATGAAAAACTGTTTTTT. Translated: CASSNRQELNEKLFF.

This clonotype was counted a single time. At one boundary the junction diverges from the germline segment, which might be a read error. The gene calls are TRBV12-3 or TRBV12-4 and TRBJ1-5, with a tentative D call TRBD1 (5 bases). This CDR3 has 16 amino acids. As DNA, the CDR3 is TGTGCCAGAAGTTCCCTCACGGCAGGGACTAATCAGCCCCAGCATTTT. It encodes CARSSLTAGTNQPQHF.

This clonotype was recorded at least ten times. The chain joins TRBV20-1 to TRBJ2-3; 7 positions match TRBD2. The CDR3 runs 14 residues. V was clipped by 0 bases and J by 4 bases; unmatched bases: 4. In germline, CDR1 is DFQATT, CDR2 SNEGSKA (reference sequence). CDR3 nucleotide sequence: TGCAGTGCTAGAGAGCAGCGGGGAGCAGATACGCAGTATTTT. The encoded protein is CSAREQRGADTQYF.

This clonotype appeared many times. V usage is TRBV7-9 and J usage is TRBJ2-2; D is possibly TRBD2 (5 bases). The germline V and J ends were trimmed by 7 bases and 6 bases, with 15 bases remaining between them. The CDR3 is 14 amino acids. Looked up from germline, CDR1 is SEHNR and CDR2 is FQNEAQ (reference sequence). DNA for the CDR3: TGTGCCAGCAAACCCGGGAATGGGGCCGGGGAGCTGTTTTTT. It translates to CASKPGNGAGELFF.

This clonotype appeared many times. This chain links TRBV12-3 or TRBV12-4 with TRBJ2-3, with 11 positions matching TRBD2. CDR3 length: 14 residues. The V gene end was trimmed by 2 bases and the J gene end by 9 bases; junction bases not matched to a gene: 4. CDR3 sequence (DNA): TGTGCCAGCAGTTTACGGCTAGCGGGGGGCACGCAGTATTTT. Its protein is CASSLRLAGGTQYF.

This clonotype appeared many times. The chain links TRBV2 to TRBJ2-4; 7 bases map to TRBD1. The CDR3 is 19 residues long. J was trimmed by 0 bases and V by 11 bases; bases with no gene match: 22. CDR1 and CDR2 (germline): SNHLY, FYNNEI. As DNA, the CDR3 is TGTGCCGGAGCCAGTACGAACAGGGGATGGTCCATAGCCAAAAACATTCAGTACTTC. Protein sequence: CAGASTNRGWSIAKNIQYF. Together with reference TRBV2 and TRBJ2-4, the CDR3 gives the full variable domain: EPEVTQTPSHQVTQMGQEVILRCVPISNHLYFYWYRQILGQKVEFLVSFYNNEISEKSEIFDDQFSVERPDGSNFTLKIRSTKLEDSAMYFCAGASTNRGWSIAKNIQYFGAGTRLSVL.

This clonotype was seen repeatedly, ten times or more. The genes are TRBV6-1 and TRBJ2-1, with 11 bases aligning to TRBD2. V trimming: 4 bases; J trimming: 3 bases; junction bases outside the gene matches: 8. Germline values: CDR1 MNHNS, CDR2 SASEGT. The CDR3 is 17 amino acids. CDR3 residues: CASSASPLAGGYNEQFF. CDR3 coding DNA: TGTGCCAGCAGTGCGTCTCCCCTAGCGGGGGGCTACAATGAGCAGTTCTTC.

In this sample, this clonotype turned up a few times. V usage is TRBV14 and J usage is TRBJ1-2; tentatively, D is TRBD1 (5 bases). Germline CDR1 SGHDN, CDR2 FVKESK. The V end was cut by 4 bases, the J end by 4 bases, with 22 bases between. The CDR3 sequence is 17 residues long. For the CDR3, the DNA is TGTGCCAGCAGCCCCACCCTATTGGGGGGACCCCTCTATGGCTACACCTTC. This codes for CASSPTLLGGPLYGYTF.

A note on this clonotype: At one end the junction does not follow the germline gene, possibly because of a read error. The chain links TRBV5-1 to TRBJ2-1, with TRBD2 matching over 10 bases. Germline assignment: CDR1 SGHRS and CDR2 YFSETQ. The CDR3 spans 15 residues. The CDR3 reads CASGFRGLAGDEQFF. The CDR3 DNA reads TGCGCCAGCGGCTTCAGGGGGCTAGCGGGGGATGAGCAGTTCTTC.

This clonotype was detected a few times. One base away lies a much larger clone, so this may be a sequencing read error. The V and J genes are TRBV29-1 and TRBJ1-1; D is perhaps TRBD1 (6 bases). This CDR3 contains 11 residues. Germline V gene data show CDR1 as SQVTM and CDR2 as ANQGSEA. CDR3 DNA: TGCAGCCCCGTCCGGGACACTGAAGCTTCCTTT. Its protein is CSPVRDTEASF.

This chain joins TRBV7-2 and TRBJ2-7, with 9 bases that match TRBD1. Trimming at V came to 7 bases and at J to 6 bases, leaving 7 bases not matched to a gene. The CDR3 totals 13 residues. Germline-derived CDR1 and CDR2 are SGHTA and FQGNSA. The DNA for the CDR3 is TGTGCCAGCAAGATACCGACAGGGGGCGAGCAGTACTTC. Residues: CASKIPTGGEQYF.

This clonotype was observed at least ten times. The chain joins TRBV30 to TRBJ1-2, with D uncertain. The CDR3 runs to 13 residues. Germline CDR1 GTSNPN, CDR2 SVGIG (reference sequence). The V end lost 5 bases, the J end lost 8 bases, and 18 bases lay between the germline ends. CDR3 loop: CAWGRVYSGGYTF. DNA of the CDR3: TGTGCCTGGGGGCGGGTTTACTCCGGCGGCTACACCTTC.

This rearrangement joins TRBV13 to TRBJ1-3; D gene ambiguous. Germline CDR1 reads PRHDT; CDR2 reads FYEKMQ (reference sequence). This CDR3 is built from 16 residues. V dropped 6 bases and J dropped 0 bases, with 15 bases sitting between them. CDR3 in amino acids: CASSGRSTSSGNTIYF. The CDR3 DNA reads TGTGCCAGCAGTGGGCGGAGCACCAGCTCTGGAAACACCATATATTTT.

The chain combines TRBV30 with TRBJ1-1; D is uncertain. V was pared by 4 bases and J by 8 bases, with 8 bases between. The CDR3 runs to 10 residues. CDR1 is GTSNPN and CDR2 is SVGIG in the germline V gene (reference sequence). CDR3 sequence: CAWNQVEAFF. The CDR3 DNA sequence: TGTGCCTGGAACCAGGTAGAAGCTTTCTTT.

The rearrangement links TRBV4-1 to TRBJ2-3, with unresolved D. From germline, CDR1 is MGHRA and CDR2 YSYEKL. The CDR3 totals 15 residues. V was clipped by 3 bases and J by 5 bases, with 15 bases between them. The CDR3 coding sequence is TGCGCCAGCAGCCAGAATATGCTCCCGGGAGATACGCAGTATTTT. Encoded protein: CASSQNMLPGDTQYF.

This clonotype has ten or more counts. This rearrangement joins TRBV30 to TRBJ1-6; D unclear. Germline V gene data show CDR1 as GTSNPN and CDR2 as SVGIG (reference sequence). There are 15 residues in the CDR3. The V gene lost 0 bases and the J gene lost 0 bases, with 6 bases spanning the gap. The CDR3 coding sequence is TGTGCCTGGAGTGTACGGAGCTCCTATAATTCACCCCTCCACTTT. This encodes CAWSVRSSYNSPLHF.

As regards this clonotype: This clone may be a read error of a much larger clone one base away. The J gene is TRBJ1-2, the V gene TRBV25-1; D unclear. V gave up 0 bases and J gave up 4 bases, with 15 bases separating them. The germline V gene encodes CDR1 MGHDK and CDR2 SYGVNS. The CDR3 has 16 residues. CDR3 sequence reads: CASSEYGPGCGYGYTF. CDR3 nucleotides: TGTGCCAGCAGTGAATACGGGCCTGGGTGCGGCTATGGCTACACCTTC.

This clonotype was counted ten times or more. V usage is TRBV28 and J usage is TRBJ1-3, with unresolved D. V lost 7 bases and J 0 bases, leaving 4 bases between the germline ends. CDR3 length: 12 amino acids. Germline values: CDR1 MDHEN, CDR2 SYDVKM. The CDR3 loop is CASMISGNTIYF. CDR3 sequence (DNA): TGTGCCAGCATGATCTCTGGAAACACCATATATTTT.

Ten or more counts support this clonotype. The chain links TRBV4-1 to TRBJ1-1; D is ambiguous. The germline V gene encodes CDR1 MGHRA and CDR2 YSYEKL. The V end lost 0 bases, the J end lost 1 base, and 9 bases lay between the germline ends. The CDR3 has 15 residues. The CDR3 protein is CASSQDVAANTEAFF. In DNA form, the CDR3 reads TGCGCCAGCAGCCAAGATGTTGCAGCGAACACTGAAGCTTTCTTT.

This clonotype was picked up a small number of times. The chain employs TRBV6-1 and TRBJ2-3, with TRBD1 as a possible D gene (5 bases). This CDR3 has 13 residues. CDR1 is MNHNS and CDR2 is SASEGT in the germline V gene. V was pared by 10 bases and J by 2 bases, with 13 bases between. CDR3 coding DNA: TGTGCCACCTTGCAGGGTAACACAGATACGCAGTATTTT. It translates to CATLQGNTDTQYF.

This clonotype was detected ten times or more. This chain links TRBV20-1 with TRBJ1-5; 7 nucleotides agree with TRBD1. The CDR3 is made up of 18 amino acids. V dropped 1 base and J dropped 6; count of bases not matched to a gene: 18. From germline, CDR1 is DFQATT and CDR2 SNEGSKA (reference sequence). The CDR3, as DNA: TGCAGTGCTAGAGCCACGGGTGGCGACAGGGCGTCTGGTCAGCCCCAGCATTTT. Its translation is CSARATGGDRASGQPQHF.